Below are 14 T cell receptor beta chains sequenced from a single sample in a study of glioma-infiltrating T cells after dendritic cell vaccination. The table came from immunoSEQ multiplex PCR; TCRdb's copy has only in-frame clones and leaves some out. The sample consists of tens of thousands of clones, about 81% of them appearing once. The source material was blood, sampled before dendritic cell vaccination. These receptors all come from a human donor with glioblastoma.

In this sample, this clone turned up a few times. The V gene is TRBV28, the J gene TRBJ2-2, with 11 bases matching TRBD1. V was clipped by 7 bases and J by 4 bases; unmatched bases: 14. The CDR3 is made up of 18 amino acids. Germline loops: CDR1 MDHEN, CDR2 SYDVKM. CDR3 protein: CASIRDRGFFRGTGELFF. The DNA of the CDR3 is TGTGCCAGCATTCGGGACAGGGGGTTTTTCCGAGGCACCGGGGAGCTGTTTTTT.

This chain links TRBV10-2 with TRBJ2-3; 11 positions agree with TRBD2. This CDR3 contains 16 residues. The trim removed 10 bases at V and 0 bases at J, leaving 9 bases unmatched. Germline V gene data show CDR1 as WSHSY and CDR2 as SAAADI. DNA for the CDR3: TGCGCCACCTCGATACTAGCGGGGGCCAGCACAGATACGCAGTATTTT. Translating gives CATSILAGASTDTQYF.

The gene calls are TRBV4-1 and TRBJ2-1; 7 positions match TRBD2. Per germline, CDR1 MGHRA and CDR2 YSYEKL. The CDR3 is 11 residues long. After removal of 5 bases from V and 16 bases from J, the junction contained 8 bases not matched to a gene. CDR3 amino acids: CASSWGGVYFF. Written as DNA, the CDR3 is TGCGCCAGCAGCTGGGGGGGTGTATACTTCTTC.

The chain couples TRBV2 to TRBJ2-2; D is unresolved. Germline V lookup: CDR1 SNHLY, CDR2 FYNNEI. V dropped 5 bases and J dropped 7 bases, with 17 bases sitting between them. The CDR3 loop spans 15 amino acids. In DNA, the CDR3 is TGTGCCAGCAGTCCCTCTACACGGGTTAACGGGGAGCTGTTTTTT. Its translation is CASSPSTRVNGELFF.

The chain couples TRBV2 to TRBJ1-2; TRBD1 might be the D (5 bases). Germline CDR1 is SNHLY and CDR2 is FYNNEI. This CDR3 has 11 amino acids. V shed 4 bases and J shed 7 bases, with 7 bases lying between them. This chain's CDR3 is CASSAGGGYTF. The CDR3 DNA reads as TGTGCCAGCAGTGCGGGGGGTGGCTACACCTTC.

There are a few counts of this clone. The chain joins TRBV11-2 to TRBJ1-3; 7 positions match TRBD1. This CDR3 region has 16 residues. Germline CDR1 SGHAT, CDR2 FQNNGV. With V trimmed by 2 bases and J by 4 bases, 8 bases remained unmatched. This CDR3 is CASSLRGGLRGNTIYF. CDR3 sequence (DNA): TGTGCCAGCAGCTTAAGAGGGGGCCTTCGGGGAAACACCATATATTTT.

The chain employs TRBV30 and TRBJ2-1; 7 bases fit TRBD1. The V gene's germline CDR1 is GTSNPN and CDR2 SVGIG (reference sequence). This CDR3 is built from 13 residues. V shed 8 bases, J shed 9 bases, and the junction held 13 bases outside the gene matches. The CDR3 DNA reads TGTGCCCTTCGGGACAGCCTAAACGGTGAGCAGTTCTTC. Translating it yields CALRDSLNGEQFF. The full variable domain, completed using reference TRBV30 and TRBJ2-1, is SQTIHQWPATLVQPVGSPLSLECTVEGTSNPNLYWYRQAAGRGLQLLFYSVGIGQISSEVPQNLSASRPQDRQFILSSKKLLLSDSGFYLCALRDSLNGEQFFGPGTRLTVL.

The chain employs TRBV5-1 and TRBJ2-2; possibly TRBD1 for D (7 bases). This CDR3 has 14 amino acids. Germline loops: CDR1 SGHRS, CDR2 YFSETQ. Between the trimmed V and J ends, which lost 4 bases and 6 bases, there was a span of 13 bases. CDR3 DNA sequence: TGCGCCAGCAGCCGGTCAGGGGGGCCCGGGGAGCTGTTTTTT. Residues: CASSRSGGPGELFF.

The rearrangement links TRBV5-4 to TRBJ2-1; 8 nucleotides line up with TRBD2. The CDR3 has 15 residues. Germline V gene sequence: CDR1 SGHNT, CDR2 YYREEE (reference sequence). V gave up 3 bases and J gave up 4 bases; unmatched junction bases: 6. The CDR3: CASSSTGGSYNEQFF. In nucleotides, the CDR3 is TGTGCCAGCAGCTCAACGGGGGGGAGTTACAATGAGCAGTTCTTC.

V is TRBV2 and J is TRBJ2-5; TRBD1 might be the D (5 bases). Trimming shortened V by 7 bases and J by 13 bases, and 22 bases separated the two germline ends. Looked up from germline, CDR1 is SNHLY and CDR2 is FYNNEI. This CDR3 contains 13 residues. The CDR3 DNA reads TGTGCCAGCAAGGGGCTTCTCATCAACCTGGGGTACTTC. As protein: CASKGLLINLGYF.

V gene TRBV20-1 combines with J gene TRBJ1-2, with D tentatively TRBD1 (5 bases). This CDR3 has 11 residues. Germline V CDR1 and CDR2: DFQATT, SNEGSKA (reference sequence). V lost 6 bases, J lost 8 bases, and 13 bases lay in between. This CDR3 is CSAQGRDGYTF. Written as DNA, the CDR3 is TGCAGTGCGCAAGGGAGGGACGGCTACACCTTC.

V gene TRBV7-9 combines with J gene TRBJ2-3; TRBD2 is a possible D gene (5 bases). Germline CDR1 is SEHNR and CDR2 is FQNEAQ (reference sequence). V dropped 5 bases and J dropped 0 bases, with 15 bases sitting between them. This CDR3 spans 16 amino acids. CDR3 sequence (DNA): TGTGCCAGCAGCCCCGGACTCGCCCCTAGCACAGATACGCAGTATTTT. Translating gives CASSPGLAPSTDTQYF.

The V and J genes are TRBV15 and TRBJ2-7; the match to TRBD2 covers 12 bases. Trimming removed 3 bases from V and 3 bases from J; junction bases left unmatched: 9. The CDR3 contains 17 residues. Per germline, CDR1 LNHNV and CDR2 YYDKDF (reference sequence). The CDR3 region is CATSSGVRLAGDYEQYF. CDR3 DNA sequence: TGTGCCACCAGCAGTGGAGTTCGACTAGCGGGGGACTACGAGCAGTACTTC. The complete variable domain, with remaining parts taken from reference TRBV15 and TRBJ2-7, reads DAMVIQNPRYQVTQFGKPVTLSCSQTLNHNVMYWYQQKSSQAPKLLFHYYDKDFNNEADTPDNFQSRRPNTSFCFLDIRSPGLGDTAMYLCATSSGVRLAGDYEQYFGPGTRLTVT.

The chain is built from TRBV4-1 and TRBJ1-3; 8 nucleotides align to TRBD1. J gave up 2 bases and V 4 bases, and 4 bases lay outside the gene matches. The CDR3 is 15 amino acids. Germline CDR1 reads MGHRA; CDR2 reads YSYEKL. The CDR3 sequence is CASSLVDRAGNTIYF. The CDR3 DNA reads TGCGCCAGCAGCCTGGTGGACAGGGCTGGAAACACCATATATTTT.